This T cell receptor (beta chain) was observed in a study of patients and donors after allogeneic stem cell transplantation. TCRdb processed the RT-PCR reads anew with MiXCR; each CDR3 protein has one entry. The data hold approximately 200,000 distinct CDR3 sequences, with 13% to 15% observed a single time. Per the germline V gene, CDR1 is SGHTA and CDR2 is FQGNSA. The CDR3 totals 17 residues. V shed 1 base and J shed 0 bases, with 13 bases lying between them. Sequenced: blood, either unsorted or a sorted T cell fraction (not recorded which). This receptor was obtained from a human donor who was either an allogeneic HSCT recipient or a stem cell or donor lymphocyte infusion donor (not recorded which). It is not recorded whose cells these are; they may come from a transplant donor. This chain uses TRBV7-2 with TRBJ2-4; a weak D match, TRBD1 (7 bases). CDR3 in amino acids: CASSLVSRGVAKNIQYF. The CDR3 DNA sequence: TGTGCCAGCAGCTTAGTAAGCAGGGGGGTAGCCAAAAACATTCAGTACTTC.